Included here is one TCR beta chain sequence, with context. The repertoire was sequenced with immunoSEQ multiplex PCR; TCRdb's copy has only in-frame clones and lacks some. The repertoire has 350,000 or so clones, 80% to 90% of them found once; the top ten carry approximately 4%. These data are taken from a study of blood T cell repertoires in COVID-19. For the study at large: PBMCs, B-cell-depleted T cells, or T cells provided the cDNA or gDNA that made up the material.

This CDR3 spans 15 amino acids. With 6 bases removed from V and 6 bases from J, the gap between germline ends came to 17 bases. In germline, CDR1 is MNHEY, CDR2 SVGEGT. The sequence was obtained from a woman aged 40-49 years with acute COVID-19. Material: PBMCs or T cells enriched from blood (not recorded which). The rearrangement links TRBV6-2 or TRBV6-3 to TRBJ2-2; D is ambiguous. Here the CDR3 reads CASSFGSPRSGELFF. The CDR3 DNA sequence: TGTGCCAGCAGCTTCGGATCCCCCAGGTCCGGGGAGCTGTTTTTT.